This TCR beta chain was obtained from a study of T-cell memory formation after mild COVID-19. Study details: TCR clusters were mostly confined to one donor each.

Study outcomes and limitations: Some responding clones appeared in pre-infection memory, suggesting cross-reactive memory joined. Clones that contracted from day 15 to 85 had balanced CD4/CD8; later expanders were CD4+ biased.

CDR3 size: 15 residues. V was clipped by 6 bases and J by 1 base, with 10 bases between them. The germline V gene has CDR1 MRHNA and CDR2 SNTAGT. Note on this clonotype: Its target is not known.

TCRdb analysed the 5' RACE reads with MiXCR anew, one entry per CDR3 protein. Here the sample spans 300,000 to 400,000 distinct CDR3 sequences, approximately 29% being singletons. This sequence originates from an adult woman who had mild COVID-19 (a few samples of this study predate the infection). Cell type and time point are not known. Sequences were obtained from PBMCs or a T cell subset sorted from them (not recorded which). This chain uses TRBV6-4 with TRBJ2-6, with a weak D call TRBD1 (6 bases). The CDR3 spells CASREQGSGANVLTF. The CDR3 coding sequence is TGTGCCAGCAGAGAACAGGGTTCTGGGGCCAACGTCCTGACTTTC.